These 27 T cell receptor beta chains share one sample of origin, sequenced in a study of OX40 agonist ivuxolimab in advanced cancers. The method was immunoSEQ multiplex PCR; TCRdb's version includes in-frame clones alone and lacks a portion of them. Here the sample spans 81,000 or so clones, 85% to 90% being singletons. Sequencing was performed on CD4+ or CD8+ T cells sorted from blood, taken in a trial of the OX40 agonist ivuxolimab. The receptors stem from an adult with an advanced solid tumor such as melanoma, head and neck, liver or kidney cancer.

This clone was found a few times. Relative to the germline gene, one junction end is altered; a read error may explain this. The chain links TRBV2 to TRBJ1-1; D gene unclear. Germline V gene data show CDR1 as SNHLY and CDR2 as FYNNEI. This CDR3 is built from 13 residues. This CDR3 reads CASSGTGNAEAFF. The CDR3 DNA follows: TGTGCCAGCAGCGGTACCGGGAACGCTGAAGCTTTCTTT. Based on the CDR3 plus reference TRBV2 and TRBJ1-1, the full variable domain is EPEVTQTPSHQVTQMGQEVILRCVPISNHLYFYWYRQILGQKVEFLVSFYNNEISEKSEIFDDQFSVERPDGSNFTLKIRSTKLEDSAMYFCASSGTGNAEAFFGQGTRLTVV.

The chain is built from TRBV7-2 and TRBJ2-3; TRBD2 might be the D (5 bases). The CDR3 totals 14 residues. Trimming removed 5 bases from V and 9 bases from J, with 18 bases in between. The V gene's germline CDR1 is SGHTA and CDR2 FQGNSA. CDR3 coding DNA: TGTGCCAGCAGCCCCCCACTCACTAGTGACACGCAGTATTTT. Amino acids: CASSPPLTSDTQYF.

This clone turned up a few times. The V gene is TRBV5-6, the J gene TRBJ1-1, with D uncertain. There are 14 residues in the CDR3. V was cut by 3 bases and J by 11 bases, with 20 bases left in between. Germline CDR1 SGHDT, CDR2 YYEEEE. In DNA, the CDR3 is TGTGCCAGCAGCTATGTTGGTGGCTCGGGCGAGGCTTTCTTT. Translation gives CASSYVGGSGEAFF.

V and J are TRBV28 and TRBJ2-2, with D possibly being TRBD2 (6 bases). Germline V gene lookup returns CDR1 MDHEN and CDR2 SYDVKM. V was shortened by 2 bases and J by 6 bases, with 16 bases between the two germline ends. The CDR3 runs to 16 residues. CDR3 loop: CASSLVGRRGSGELFF. The DNA of the CDR3 is TGTGCCAGCAGTTTAGTAGGCCGGAGGGGCTCCGGGGAGCTGTTTTTT.

The table lists this clone with a count of one. The rearrangement links TRBV5-5 to TRBJ2-1; D might be TRBD1 or TRBD2, each matching 5 bases. The length of the CDR3 is 14 residues. The germline gives CDR1 SGHKS, CDR2 YYEKEE (reference sequence). V gave up 4 bases and J gave up 0 bases, with 8 bases separating them. CDR3 nucleotides: TGTGCCAGCAGCCCCGGGACCTCCTACAATGAGCAGTTCTTC. Amino acid sequence: CASSPGTSYNEQFF.

This CDR3 is CASSSGQVEETQYF. The CDR3, as DNA: TGTGCCAGCAGCTCGGGACAGGTCGAAGAGACCCAGTACTTC. The rearrangement joins TRBV11-3 to TRBJ2-5; 8 nucleotides line up with TRBD1. The CDR3 is 14 amino acids. The germline gives CDR1 SGHNT, CDR2 YENEEA. With 4 bases clipped from V and 3 bases from J, the junction kept 4 bases outside the gene matches.

CDR3: CASTLKVAGGNIQYF. The DNA of the CDR3 is TGTGCCAGCACCCTTAAGGTGGCGGGGGGAAACATTCAGTACTTC. The J gene is TRBJ2-4, the V gene TRBV13; 8 bases line up with TRBD2. Germline V lookup: CDR1 PRHDT, CDR2 FYEKMQ (reference sequence). The CDR3 covers 15 residues. The junction had 11 bases not matched to a gene; V was cut back by 7 bases and J by 6 bases.

The chain couples TRBV7-3 to TRBJ2-3, with 7 nucleotides matching TRBD2. With V trimmed by 5 bases and J by 3 bases, 5 bases remained unmatched. CDR3 length: 14 residues. From germline, CDR1 is SGHTA and CDR2 FQGTGA. This chain's CDR3 is CASSPGLETDTQYF. The CDR3 DNA reads as TGTGCCAGCAGCCCCGGACTAGAGACAGATACGCAGTATTTT. Using reference TRBV7-3 and TRBJ2-3 for the parts outside the CDR3, the full variable domain is GAGVSQTPSNKVTEKGKYVELRCDPISGHTALYWYRQSLGQGPEFLIYFQGTGAADDSGLPNDRFFAVRPEGSVSTLKIQRTERGDSAVYLCASSPGLETDTQYFGPGTRLTVL.

With regard to this clone: One junction end disagrees with the germline gene, perhaps due to a read error. The V gene is TRBV25-1, the J gene TRBJ2-3; 7 bases are a match to TRBD2. The CDR3 sequence is 11 residues long. Per the germline V gene, CDR1 is MGHDK and CDR2 is SYGVNS. The CDR3 loop reads CASSEVGTIFF. CDR3 sequence (DNA): TGTGCCAGCAGTGAAGTCGGGACTATTTTTTTT.

The chain has TRBV6-6 and TRBJ2-7; weak D call: TRBD1 (6 bases). Per the germline V gene, CDR1 is MNHNY and CDR2 is SVGAGI (reference sequence). Trimming left V 6 bases short and J 3 bases short, with 18 bases between. This CDR3 spans 15 amino acids. The CDR3 DNA reads TGTGCCAGCAGGGGGGACATACGTATTAACTACGAGCAGTACTTC. Protein: CASRGDIRINYEQYF.

In DNA form, the CDR3 reads TGTGCCATCAGTGGTTTAGCTTACAATGAGCAGTTCTTC. This encodes CAISGLAYNEQFF. The rearrangement uses TRBV10-3 and TRBJ2-1; D unresolved. The V end lost 4 bases, the J end lost 4 bases, and 8 bases lay between the germline ends. The CDR3 has 13 residues. CDR1 is ENHRY and CDR2 is SYGVKD in the germline V gene.

The chain links TRBV21-1 to TRBJ2-7; the D call in the table, TRBD1, was not verified against the DNA. TRBV21-1 is marked as a pseudogene. The CDR3 totals 18 residues. The CDR3 DNA reads TGTGCCAGCAGCAAATTCCATGGCAGGGGGACAAGGACAGGGGAGCAGTACTTC. It encodes CASSKFHGRGTRTGEQYF.

The V call is TRBV18, the J call TRBJ1-5; D is uncertain. This CDR3 contains 14 residues. Trimming shortened V by 3 bases and J by 7 bases, and 13 bases separated the two germline ends. Looked up from germline, CDR1 is KGHSH and CDR2 is LQKENI. CDR3 DNA sequence: TGTGCCAGCTCACCCCTGCAAGGAGGGCAGCCCCAGCATTTT. Translated: CASSPLQGGQPQHF.

The J gene is TRBJ2-3, the V gene TRBV27, with D unclear. This CDR3 is built from 14 residues. Germline assignment: CDR1 MNHEY and CDR2 SMNVEV (reference sequence). The V end lost 3 bases, the J end lost 0 bases, and 7 bases lay between the germline ends. This CDR3 reads CASSLARSTDTQYF. CDR3 DNA sequence: TGTGCCAGCAGTTTGGCTAGAAGCACAGATACGCAGTATTTT.

This clone was counted a few times. V and J are TRBV2 and TRBJ1-1; D remains unclear. This CDR3 is 13 amino acids long. CDR1 and CDR2 (germline): SNHLY, FYNNEI. V gave up 3 bases and J gave up 3 bases, with 8 bases separating them. CDR3 region: CASSELEDTEAFF. The DNA for the CDR3 is TGTGCCAGCAGTGAGTTGGAGGACACTGAAGCTTTCTTT.

The V gene is TRBV28, the J gene TRBJ1-2, with D possibly TRBD1 on 5 matching bases. This CDR3 contains 16 residues. Trimming stripped 6 bases from V and 3 bases from J, with 20 bases between. CDR1 is MDHEN and CDR2 is SYDVKM in the germline V gene. CDR3 DNA: TGTGCCAGCAGCCTATCCGGGGGGGAGGAATACTATGGCTACACCTTC. The encoded protein is CASSLSGGEEYYGYTF.

The J gene is TRBJ2-5, the V gene TRBV4-1; a possible D gene is TRBD1 (6 bases). CDR3 size: 13 residues. Germline CDR1 MGHRA, CDR2 YSYEKL. The V gene lost 4 bases and the J gene lost 2 bases, with 8 bases spanning the gap. CDR3 sequence: CASSRGQQETQYF. The CDR3 coding sequence is TGCGCCAGCAGCCGAGGACAGCAAGAGACCCAGTACTTC.

This chain uses TRBV5-4 with TRBJ2-5, with D unclear. Per germline, CDR1 SGHNT and CDR2 YYREEE (reference sequence). V lost 0 bases and J 3 bases, leaving 6 bases between the germline ends. CDR3 length: 13 residues. The CDR3 sequence is CASSLEGKETQYF. CDR3 DNA sequence: TGTGCCAGCAGCTTGGAAGGGAAAGAGACCCAGTACTTC.

This clone has a single count. The chain carries TRBV19 and TRBJ1-6; D possibly corresponds to TRBD1 (6 bases). Germline V gene lookup returns CDR1 LNHDA and CDR2 SQIVND (reference sequence). The CDR3 runs 13 residues. Trimming took off 10 bases at V and 4 bases at J, with 11 bases between the two ends. The DNA of the CDR3 is TGTGCCACCCACGGACAGTATAATTCACCCCTCCACTTT. Residues: CATHGQYNSPLHF.

This chain links TRBV30 with TRBJ2-7; 10 positions agree with TRBD2. Germline V CDR1 and CDR2: GTSNPN, SVGIG (reference sequence). This CDR3 is 17 amino acids long. With 3 bases clipped from V and 3 bases from J, the junction kept 14 bases outside the gene matches. The CDR3 here is CAWSRTSGKAILYEQYF. For the CDR3, the DNA is TGTGCCTGGAGCAGGACTAGCGGCAAAGCGATCCTCTACGAGCAGTACTTC. The variable domain in full, completed from reference TRBV30 and TRBJ2-7, reads SQTIHQWPATLVQPVGSPLSLECTVEGTSNPNLYWYRQAAGRGLQLLFYSVGIGQISSEVPQNLSASRPQDRQFILSSKKLLLSDSGFYLCAWSRTSGKAILYEQYFGPGTRLTVT.

The chain has TRBV19 and TRBJ2-5; D is perhaps TRBD2 (6 bases). The CDR3 extends over 14 amino acids. Germline lookup yields CDR1 LNHDA and CDR2 SQIVND (reference sequence). Between the trimmed V and J ends, which lost 2 bases and 1 base, there was a span of 8 bases. The CDR3 spells CASSIMGGQETQYF. In nucleotides, the CDR3 is TGTGCCAGTAGTATAATGGGGGGCCAAGAGACCCAGTACTTC. Together with reference TRBV19 and TRBJ2-5, the CDR3 gives the full variable domain: DGGITQSPKYLFRKEGQNVTLSCEQNLNHDAMYWYRQDPGQGLRLIYYSQIVNDFQKGDIAEGYSVSREKKESFPLTVTSAQKNPTAFYLCASSIMGGQETQYFGPGTRLLVL.

The chain recombines TRBV5-8 with TRBJ1-1; 7 nucleotides line up with TRBD1. The germline V gene encodes CDR1 SGHTS and CDR2 YDEGEE. V dropped 4 bases and J dropped 3; count of bases not matched to a gene: 12. The CDR3 covers 16 residues. CDR3 residues: CASSRTGTDYDTEAFF. The CDR3 region has the DNA TGTGCCAGCAGCCGAACCGGGACAGACTACGACACTGAAGCTTTCTTT.

J is TRBJ1-5 and V is TRBV6-5; 9 bases align to TRBD1. Germline assignment: CDR1 MNHEY and CDR2 SVGAGI. This CDR3 is built from 14 residues. The J segment lost 6 bases and the V segment lost 0 bases, leaving 0 bases of the junction unmatched. CDR3 region: CASSYSTGGQPQHF. In DNA, the CDR3 is TGTGCCAGCAGTTACTCGACAGGGGGTCAGCCCCAGCATTTT.

The gene calls are TRBV18 and TRBJ1-4, with D tentatively TRBD1 (5 bases). CDR1 is KGHSH and CDR2 is LQKENI in the germline V gene. The V end was cut by 6 bases, the J end by 0 bases, with 11 bases between. This CDR3 is built from 15 residues. The chain's CDR3 is CASSPDSATNEKLFF. DNA for the CDR3: TGTGCCAGCTCTCCCGACAGCGCAACTAATGAAAAACTGTTTTTT.

The rearrangement joins TRBV6-5 to TRBJ1-2; maybe TRBD1 (5 bases). CDR3 length equals 15 residues. The V end was cut by 5 bases, the J end by 0 bases, with 13 bases between. Germline CDR1 MNHEY, CDR2 SVGAGI. The CDR3 loop reads CASSPSGRTNYGYTF. In nucleotides, the CDR3 is TGTGCCAGCAGTCCCTCGGGGCGCACTAACTATGGCTACACCTTC.

The chain recombines TRBV7-3 with TRBJ1-2; D ambiguous. The CDR3 has 13 amino acids. Germline V gives CDR1 SGHTA, CDR2 FQGTGA. Trimming cost V 2 bases and J 8 bases, with 12 bases left between them. CDR3 DNA sequence: TGTGCCAGCAGCTTACGGGGAGGCGAAGGCTACACCTTC. Its protein product is CASSLRGGEGYTF.

The rearrangement links TRBV7-2 to TRBJ2-1; TRBD1 or TRBD2 may be the D gene (6 bases each). V was pared by 3 bases and J by 7 bases, with 16 bases between. Per the germline V gene, CDR1 is SGHTA and CDR2 is FQGNSA. The CDR3 spans 15 residues. CDR3: CASSFLVGGGNEQFF. The CDR3 nucleotides are TGTGCCAGCAGCTTCCTAGTGGGGGGCGGGAATGAGCAGTTCTTC.